This record looks at one TCR beta chain sequence and its context. The data are from a study of T cell responses to AZD1222 COVID-19 vaccine. Produced via immunoSEQ multiplex PCR; TCRdb's table is partial and in-frame only. The profile shows 130,000 or so clones, over 75% of them singletons. V was shortened by 4 bases and J by 3 bases, with 25 bases between the two germline ends. CDR1 is LGHNA and CDR2 is YSLEER in the germline V gene. The length of the CDR3 is 18 residues. The chain links TRBV4-3 to TRBJ2-7; D may be TRBD2 (6 bases). The sequencing here drew on peripheral blood, taken on day 0 of AZD1222 vaccination. The sequence was collected from an adult in good health. The CDR3 sequence is CASSPGLNRDFLFYEQYF. CDR3 bases: TGCGCCAGCAGCCCAGGTCTTAACCGGGACTTCCTCTTCTACGAGCAGTACTTC.